This T cell receptor beta chain came from a study of T-cell reconstitution after alpha-beta-depleted transplantation in children (dated by TCRdb to the mid-2010s). As for the study more broadly: Using TCR repertoire profiling, the study quantitatively followed how T-cell immune reconstitution unfolded in children after TCRalphabeta/CD19-depleted allogeneic hematopoietic cell transplantation.

Libraries were made using PCR. Sequenced using an Illumina HiSeq 2500. TCR libraries were prepared with molecular barcoding, using unique molecular identifiers to normalize TCRbeta repertoire quantification. TCRdb reprocessed the public reads (quality trimming at Q25 with fastp, clone calling with MiXCR) and kept in-frame beta chains. Rows with a matching CDR3 protein are joined into one entry that keeps the most common DNA and genes. Present in this sample are about 980,000 distinct CDR3 sequences, less than 30% of which were seen just once. In total, the top ten clones hold more than 25% of the sample. Turning to this clonotype: Its specific antigen is unknown. No quality values exist for individual bases; no much larger clone is one base distant.

Study-wide findings and limitations: In some patients, high TCRbeta diversity at day 60 was attributed to recipient T cells and intrathymic progenitors that had survived conditioning. The apparently early alphabetaT-cell count recovery about two months after transplant was reportedly dependent on only several hundred rapidly expanded clones derived from non-depleted graft cells. The frequencies of hyperexpanded clones fell over the following months, and after one year, T-cell counts and TCRbeta diversity were mostly attributed to newly produced T cells.

The treatment or condition label, read with the paper, signifies: allogeneic hematopoietic cell transplantation with graft depleted of TCRalphabeta T cells and CD19 B cells. The transplant recipients were children given TCRalphabeta/CD19-depleted allogeneic hematopoietic cell grafts. Specimen: PBMCs, mostly from graft donor cells, collected 360 days after TCRalphabeta/CD19-depleted stem cell transplant. The TCR was taken from a boy in the first two years of life who had a stem cell transplant for SCID, so the T cells may come from the graft donor.

For the CDR3, the sequence is CASSYSPSASNGYGYTF. The nucleotide sequence is given as TGTGCCAGCAGTTACTCGCCTTCGGCCTCGAACGGCTATGGCTACACCTTC. The chain is made from TRBV6-5 and TRBJ1-2; the D gene is not confidently resolved. Reading the germline V gene gives CDR1 MNHEY and CDR2 SVGAGI. The CDR3 starts with the cysteine, ends with the phenylalanine, and has 17 residues. Left in the record is the CDR3 DNA by itself, 51 bases read in frame from the first base. V and J are truncated by 0 bases and 4 bases respectively, leaving an intervening sequence of 18 bases.